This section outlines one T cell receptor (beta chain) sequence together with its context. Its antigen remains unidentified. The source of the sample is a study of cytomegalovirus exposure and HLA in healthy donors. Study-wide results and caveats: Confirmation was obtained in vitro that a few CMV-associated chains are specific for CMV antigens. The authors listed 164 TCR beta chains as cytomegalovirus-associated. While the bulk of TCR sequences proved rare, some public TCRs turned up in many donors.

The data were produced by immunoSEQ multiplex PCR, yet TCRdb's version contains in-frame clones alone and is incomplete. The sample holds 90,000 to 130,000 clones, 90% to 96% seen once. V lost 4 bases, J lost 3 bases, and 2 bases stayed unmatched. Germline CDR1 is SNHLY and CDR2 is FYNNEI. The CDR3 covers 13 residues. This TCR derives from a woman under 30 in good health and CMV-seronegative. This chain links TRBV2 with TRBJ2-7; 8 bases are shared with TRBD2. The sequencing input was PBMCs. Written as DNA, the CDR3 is TGTGCCAGCAGTGCGGGACTAGGCTACGAGCAGTACTTC. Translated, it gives CASSAGLGYEQYF. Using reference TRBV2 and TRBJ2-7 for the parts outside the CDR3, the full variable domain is EPEVTQTPSHQVTQMGQEVILRCVPISNHLYFYWYRQILGQKVEFLVSFYNNEISEKSEIFDDQFSVERPDGSNFTLKIRSTKLEDSAMYFCASSAGLGYEQYFGPGTRLTVT.